This TCR beta chain emerged from a study of blood T cell repertoires in COVID-19. Study-level background: Material from acute and convalescent COVID-19 was sourced from the United States, Italy and Spain.

Original processing notes: The assay estimated nucleated cells by amplifying reference gene primers. Libraries were prepared by immunoSEQ multiplex PCR; TCRdb keeps only in-frame clonotypes and omits some of them. V, J and clone size are taken as reported in that table, and D and trimming were inferred from the DNA itself. In the table there are tens of thousands of clones, roughly 78% of which are singletons. CDR1 is SGHTA and CDR2 is FQGNSA in the germline V gene. J was trimmed by 6 bases and V by 6 bases; bases with no gene match: 9. The CDR3 is 16 amino acids. What was sequenced was peripheral blood. This chain joins TRBV7-2 and TRBJ2-1; 12 bases line up with TRBD2. This sequence was found in an elderly woman with acute or convalescent COVID-19. For the CDR3, the DNA is TGTGCCAGCAGTCAACCCGGACTAGCGGGAATCAATGAGCAGTTCTTC. This gives the protein CASSQPGLAGINEQFF.